This TCR beta chain was sequenced in a study of identical twins. Trimming removed 4 bases from V and 4 bases from J; junction bases left unmatched: 14. The germline V gene encodes CDR1 SGDLS and CDR2 YYNGEE. The CDR3 loop spans 17 amino acids. The donors were all healthy and Caucasian. MiXCR, applied by TCRdb to the 5' RACE reads, yields one record per CDR3 protein. Of hundreds of thousands of distinct CDR3 sequences listed, about 9.4% are singletons. Another study also made use of these data, one on yellow fever vaccine responses in identical twins.

This sequence originates from a woman between 18 and 29 years old in good health. V usage is TRBV9 and J usage is TRBJ2-1, with 7 positions matching TRBD2. The source material was PBMCs. The CDR3 sequence: CASSMRGGGSLYNEQFF. In DNA, the CDR3 is TGTGCCAGCAGCATGAGGGGTGGCGGGAGTCTGTACAATGAGCAGTTCTTC.